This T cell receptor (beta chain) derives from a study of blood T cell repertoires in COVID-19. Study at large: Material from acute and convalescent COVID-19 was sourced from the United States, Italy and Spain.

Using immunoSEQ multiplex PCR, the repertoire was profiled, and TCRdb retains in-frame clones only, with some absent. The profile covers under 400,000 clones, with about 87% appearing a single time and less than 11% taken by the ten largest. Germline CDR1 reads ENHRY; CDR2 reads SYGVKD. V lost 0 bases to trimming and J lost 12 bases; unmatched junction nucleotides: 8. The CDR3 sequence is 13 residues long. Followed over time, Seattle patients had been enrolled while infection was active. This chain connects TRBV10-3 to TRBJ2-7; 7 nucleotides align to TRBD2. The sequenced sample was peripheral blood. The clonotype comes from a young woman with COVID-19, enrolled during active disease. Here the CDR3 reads CAISESLAERVYF. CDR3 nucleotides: TGTGCCATCAGTGAGTCGCTAGCGGAACGTGTGTACTTC.